This T cell receptor (beta chain) was identified during a study of cytomegalovirus exposure and HLA in healthy donors. The sample holds a few counts of this clone. The PCR made use of 60 Vbeta and 13 Jbeta primers. Clones were read by immunoSEQ multiplex PCR, and TCRdb kept only the in-frame ones, dropping some. The sample shows roughly 150,000 clones, roughly 10% of them seen only once. Sample: PBMCs. The clonotype originates from a male donor in good health and CMV-seronegative.

Written as DNA, the CDR3 is TGCGCCAGCAGCCAAGAACATGCGCAGGGGAACACTGAAGCTTTCTTT. Encoded protein: CASSQEHAQGNTEAFF. This chain joins TRBV4-3 and TRBJ1-1; D is perhaps TRBD1 (5 bases). This CDR3 is 16 amino acids long. CDR1 is LGHNA and CDR2 is YSLEER in the germline V gene. Trimming removed 0 bases from V and 1 base from J, with 12 bases in between.